The 26 T cell receptor beta chains reported below all come from one sample, sequenced in a study of blood T cells in healthy people across ages. The second PCR ran roughly 6 to 12 cycles with a sample-barcoded 5' primer and J-beta primers. Using its own MiXCR run on the 5' RACE reads, TCRdb lists one record per CDR3 protein. The data show about 1.7 million distinct CDR3 sequences, 28% seen once. The sequencing input was blood. These receptors came from a woman under 40 in good health.

The rearrangement links TRBV4-3 to TRBJ2-1; TRBD2 might be the D (5 bases). This CDR3 is built from 18 residues. V was trimmed by 0 bases and J by 9 bases, leaving 24 bases between them. Germline V gene lookup returns CDR1 LGHNA and CDR2 YSLEER. CDR3 region: CASSQEQHDRAPGSEQFF. CDR3 coding DNA: TGCGCCAGCAGCCAAGAGCAGCACGACCGGGCCCCTGGGAGTGAGCAGTTCTTC.

There are many counts of this clonotype. V gene TRBV10-3 combines with J gene TRBJ2-1, with 13 bases fitting TRBD2. CDR1 ENHRY and CDR2 SYGVKD come from the germline V gene. The CDR3 runs 15 residues. J was trimmed by 8 bases and V by 6 bases; bases with no gene match: 7. CDR3 in amino acids: CAIRLAGGPSDEQFF. CDR3 sequence (DNA): TGTGCCATCAGACTAGCGGGAGGGCCAAGCGATGAGCAGTTCTTC.

A word on this clonotype: This may stem from a read error, because a much larger clone lies one nucleotide away. The J gene is TRBJ2-5, the V gene TRBV27, with D perhaps TRBD1 (6 bases). CDR1 MNHEY and CDR2 SMNVEV come from the germline V gene (reference sequence). The germline V and J ends were trimmed by 4 bases and 12 bases, with 12 bases remaining between them. The CDR3 totals 11 residues. The CDR3 here is CASSSRTAKYF. The CDR3 nucleotides are TGTGCCAGCAGTTCCAGGACAGCCAAGTACTTC.

V is TRBV30 and J is TRBJ2-4; D unresolved. This CDR3 region has 11 residues. V was pared by 1 base and J by 15 bases, with 13 bases between. Germline V gene sequence: CDR1 GTSNPN, CDR2 SVGIG (reference sequence). CDR3 loop: CAWSGVNERYF. The CDR3 region has the DNA TGTGCCTGGAGTGGGGTGAACGAGCGGTACTTC. The variable domain in full, with the rest retrieved from reference TRBV30 and TRBJ2-4, is SQTIHQWPATLVQPVGSPLSLECTVEGTSNPNLYWYRQAAGRGLQLLFYSVGIGQISSEVPQNLSASRPQDRQFILSSKKLLLSDSGFYLCAWSGVNERYFGAGTRLSVL.

The V call is TRBV27, the J call TRBJ2-3, with D unclear. Trimming took 3 bases from V and 5 from J, leaving 12 bases between them. The CDR3 runs 14 residues. CDR1 is MNHEY and CDR2 is SMNVEV in the germline V gene (reference sequence). The CDR3 region has the DNA TGTGCCAGCAGTTTTGACTTGACGGGAGATACGCAGTATTTT. Its protein product is CASSFDLTGDTQYF.

Remarks on this clonotype: This may come from a read error, since a much larger clone is one base off. The chain employs TRBV9 and TRBJ2-5, with 7 bases that match TRBD1. The tail of the sequence fits TRBJ2-1 better, so the J call may be wrong. The CDR3 runs 16 residues. The germline V gene encodes CDR1 SGDLS and CDR2 YYNGEE. DNA of the CDR3: TGTGCCAGCAGCGTAGCCGAGGACAGGTACCAAGAGACCCAGTTCTTC. Translating it yields CASSVAEDRYQETQFF.

On this clonotype: One base away lies a much larger clone, so this may be a sequencing read error. The V gene is TRBV5-1, the J gene TRBJ2-5, with TRBD1 matching 7 bases. The CDR3 has 14 amino acids. In germline, CDR1 is SGHRS, CDR2 YFSETQ. The CDR3 is CVSSFGQVQETQYF. In DNA, the CDR3 is TGCGTCAGCAGCTTCGGACAGGTCCAAGAGACCCAGTACTTC.

This clonotype was seen more than once but under ten times. The chain couples TRBV12-3 or TRBV12-4 to TRBJ2-7; maybe TRBD2 (5 bases). V lost 5 bases to trimming and J lost 3 bases, with 8 bases between them. The CDR3 is 12 residues long. This CDR3 is CASSGEFYEQYF. The DNA of the CDR3 is TGTGCCAGCAGTGGGGAGTTCTACGAGCAGTACTTC.

There are many counts of this clonotype. V and J are TRBV29-1 and TRBJ2-7; 7 bases fit TRBD2. The CDR3 contains 13 residues. The germline V gene encodes CDR1 SQVTM and CDR2 ANQGSEA. Trimming removed 8 bases from V and 2 bases from J; junction bases left unmatched: 9. The CDR3 is CSTKSGNTYEQYF. CDR3 in DNA: TGCAGCACCAAGAGCGGGAACACCTACGAGCAGTACTTC.

V gene TRBV11-2 combines with J gene TRBJ2-5; TRBD2 matches 11 bases. With 6 bases clipped from V and 2 bases from J, the junction kept 5 bases outside the gene matches. Germline V lookup: CDR1 SGHAT, CDR2 FQNNGV. The CDR3 is made up of 15 amino acids. The CDR3 reads CASRGGTSGQETQYF. The CDR3 DNA reads TGTGCCAGCAGGGGCGGGACTAGCGGTCAAGAGACCCAGTACTTC.

On this clonotype: One end of the junction varies from germline; a read error may be responsible. The chain recombines TRBV7-6 with TRBJ2-7; TRBD2 aligns across 12 bases. The CDR3 is 14 residues long. Germline V gene lookup returns CDR1 SGHVS and CDR2 FNYEAQ. Here the CDR3 DNA reads TGTACCAGCAGCGTGACTAGCGGGAGAAGCGAGCAGTACTTC. It specifies CTSSVTSGRSEQYF.

The genes are TRBV7-9 and TRBJ1-5; D ambiguous. Trimming stripped 1 base from V and 9 bases from J, with 10 bases between. Per the germline V gene, CDR1 is SEHNR and CDR2 is FQNEAQ (reference sequence). The CDR3 loop spans 13 amino acids. The CDR3 sequence is CASSLGGAGPQHF. As DNA, the CDR3 is TGTGCCAGCAGCTTAGGTGGCGCTGGGCCCCAGCATTTT.

Many counts were recorded for this clonotype. The V call is TRBV27, the J call TRBJ2-7; 7 bases line up with TRBD2. This CDR3 region has 14 residues. Per the germline V gene, CDR1 is MNHEY and CDR2 is SMNVEV (reference sequence). J lost 0 bases, V lost 6 bases, and 5 bases had no gene match. The CDR3 nucleotides are TGTGCCAGCAGACTAGCGACCCACTCCTACGAGCAGTACTTC. This gives the protein CASRLATHSYEQYF.

The V and J genes are TRBV6-1 and TRBJ2-5; 8 nucleotides match TRBD2. CDR1 and CDR2 (germline): MNHNS, SASEGT. Losses at the gene ends were 3 bases for V and 5 bases for J; bases not matched to a gene: 14. The CDR3 is 17 amino acids. The CDR3 protein is CASSDLPGTSGGETQYF. CDR3 nucleotide sequence: TGTGCCAGCAGTGACCTACCCGGGACTAGTGGTGGGGAGACCCAGTACTTC.

This sequence joins TRBV7-9 and TRBJ1-1; D is possibly TRBD1 (6 bases). The V gene's germline CDR1 is SEHNR and CDR2 FQNEAQ (reference sequence). This CDR3 is 12 amino acids long. Trimming cost V 1 base and J 7 bases, with 7 bases left between them. The chain's CDR3 is CASSLDRDEAFF. CDR3 sequence (DNA): TGTGCCAGCAGCTTAGACAGGGATGAAGCTTTCTTT. Combining the CDR3 with reference TRBV7-9 and TRBJ1-1 gives the whole variable domain DTGVSQNPRHKITKRGQNVTFRCDPISEHNRLYWYRQTLGQGPEFLTYFQNEAQLEKSRLLSDRFSAERPKGSFSTLEIQRTEQGDSAMYLCASSLDRDEAFFGQGTRLTVV.

This clonotype has ten or more counts. This chain links TRBV10-3 with TRBJ2-7; D is unclear. This CDR3 is built from 12 residues. Germline CDR1 is ENHRY and CDR2 is SYGVKD. V lost 2 bases and J lost 4, with 6 bases in between. As DNA, the CDR3 is TGTGCCATCAGTGAGATCATTTACGAGCAGTACTTC. It translates to CAISEIIYEQYF.

This clonotype has only a few counts. V usage is TRBV7-2 and J usage is TRBJ2-7; 12 nucleotides agree with TRBD2. The germline V gene encodes CDR1 SGHTA and CDR2 FQGNSA. The CDR3 spans 12 residues. The V gene end was trimmed by 5 bases and the J gene end by 12 bases; junction bases not matched to a gene: 5. Here the CDR3 DNA reads TGTGCCAGCAGCATGACTAGCGGGAGCCCGTACTTC. As protein: CASSMTSGSPYF.

This clonotype showed up just once. V is TRBV2 and J is TRBJ2-5, with 8 bases fitting TRBD1. The CDR3 loop spans 15 amino acids. CDR1 and CDR2 (germline): SNHLY, FYNNEI. The J segment lost 11 bases and the V segment lost 5 bases, leaving 16 bases of the junction unmatched. The CDR3 spells CASSPQGAIGNEQYF. The CDR3 DNA sequence: TGTGCCAGCAGTCCCCAGGGGGCTATAGGCAATGAGCAGTACTTC.

This clonotype occurred a few times. Possible read error: a much larger clone is one base away. This sequence joins TRBV5-5 and TRBJ2-7; 8 positions agree with TRBD2. V lost 6 bases, J lost 5 bases, and 13 bases stayed unmatched. Germline V lookup: CDR1 SGHKS, CDR2 YYEKEE (reference sequence). CDR3 length: 15 residues. CDR3 residues: CASIWDSGMGDEQYF. The DNA for the CDR3 is TGTGCCAGCATCTGGGATAGCGGGATGGGAGACGAGCAGTACTTC.

This clonotype was seen only a few times. The genes are TRBV7-6 and TRBJ2-5; a weak D match, TRBD1 (5 bases). The CDR3 runs to 16 residues. Germline CDR1 is SGHVS and CDR2 is FNYEAQ. V was clipped by 5 bases and J by 3 bases, with 19 bases between them. The CDR3 protein is CASSHRRERVEETQYF. CDR3 coding DNA: TGTGCCAGCAGCCACCGCAGGGAACGGGTCGAAGAGACCCAGTACTTC.

This CDR3 reads CATQGGYGQYF. The CDR3 DNA reads TGTGCCACGCAGGGAGGCTACGGGCAGTACTTC. V gene TRBV6-6 combines with J gene TRBJ2-5; perhaps TRBD2 as D (6 bases). The germline V gene has CDR1 MNHNY and CDR2 SVGAGI (reference sequence). V was pared by 10 bases and J by 11 bases, with 17 bases between. The CDR3 spans 11 residues.

This clonotype has more than one count but fewer than ten. V gene TRBV4-2 combines with J gene TRBJ2-1; possible D gene TRBD2, 6 bases. The V end lost 7 bases, the J end lost 9 bases, and 19 bases lay between the germline ends. There are 14 residues in the CDR3. Germline assignment: CDR1 LGHNA and CDR2 YNFKEQ. CDR3 protein: CASTPTGGAGEQFF. The DNA for the CDR3 is TGTGCCAGCACACCAACCGGAGGGGCCGGTGAGCAGTTCTTC.

This clonotype was seen many times. The V gene is TRBV6-6, the J gene TRBJ1-2; the D is unclear. CDR3 size: 13 residues. The germline V gene has CDR1 MNHNY and CDR2 SVGAGI (reference sequence). V dropped 6 bases and J dropped 6 bases, with 14 bases sitting between them. The CDR3 DNA reads TGTGCCAGCAGATTTACTTCCTCTGATGGCTACACCTTC. Translation: CASRFTSSDGYTF.

In its sample, this clonotype was seen many times. The J gene is TRBJ2-1, the V gene TRBV5-1; 9 bases align to TRBD2. The J segment lost 6 bases and the V segment lost 4 bases, leaving 11 bases of the junction unmatched. Germline V gives CDR1 SGHRS, CDR2 YFSETQ. This CDR3 region has 16 residues. The CDR3 here is CASSRSEAGGRNEQFF. CDR3 sequence (DNA): TGCGCCAGCAGCCGCTCGGAAGCGGGGGGCCGCAATGAGCAGTTCTTC. The variable domain in full, with the rest retrieved from reference TRBV5-1 and TRBJ2-1, is KAGVTQTPRYLIKTRGQQVTLSCSPISGHRSVSWYQQTPGQGLQFLFEYFSETQRNKGNFPGRFSGRQFSNSRSEMNVSTLELGDSALYLCASSRSEAGGRNEQFFGPGTRLTVL.

This clonotype has a handful of counts. The chain carries TRBV6-6 and TRBJ1-5; possibly TRBD1 for D (6 bases). This CDR3 comprises 13 residues. Per germline, CDR1 MNHNY and CDR2 SVGAGI (reference sequence). V gave up 4 bases and J gave up 8 bases, with 12 bases separating them. The CDR3 DNA is TGTGCCAGCAGTTGGGCAGGGGAAGAGCCCCAGCATTTT. It translates to CASSWAGEEPQHF.

This clonotype was found many times. The chain combines TRBV3-1 with TRBJ2-7; D uncertain. CDR1 and CDR2 (germline): LGHDT, YNNKEL (reference sequence). The CDR3 is 13 residues long. Trimming took 4 bases from V and 4 from J, leaving 11 bases between them. CDR3 residues: CASSRILGYEQYF. In DNA, the CDR3 is TGTGCCAGCAGCCGCATTCTCGGTTACGAGCAGTACTTC.